This TCR beta chain was recorded in a study of blood T cells in healthy people across ages (dated by TCRdb to the mid-2010s). About the full investigation: In model experiments, template switching captured about one uniquely barcoded TCR beta cDNA molecule for every two T cells. The study measured age-related changes in TCR beta repertoire diversity using deep sequencing normalized with unique cDNA molecular identifiers. Donors were grouped into four age groups: young (average 16 years), middle-aged (39), aged (about 59) and long-lived (about 89). To avoid experimental bias, donors of different ages were randomly spread across the sequencing lanes. For two donors (one aged 18 to 30 and one aged 80 or older), the study analyzed two additional independent replicas of 1 million unique cDNA reads from the same blood draw. What the research found in general, with its limitations: Observed TCR beta diversity per million T cells fell roughly linearly with age, and a significant reduction was already apparent by age around 44. Donor CMV infection status was unknown, potentially confounding age-related changes in expanded clonotypes. Total diversity estimates from one million sequenced T cells were considered lower bounds and underestimates. Bulk unsorted PBMC profiling prevented conclusive comparison of naive and antigen-experienced compartments. The percentage of naive T cells measured by flow cytometry correlated strongly with observed TCR beta diversity. Compared with the aged group, the long-lived group had more naive CD4+ T cells, fewer expanded clones and increased TCR diversity, a pattern suggesting age selection.

Donors were 35 to 40 systemically healthy Caucasian individuals from Russia aged about 6 to 100 years. Ten milliliters of peripheral blood were drawn from each donor into EDTA-treated Vacutainer tubes. PBMCs were isolated by Ficoll-Paque density-gradient centrifugation, with at least 7 million obtained per sample. Total RNA, at least 5.5 micrograms per sample, was extracted from PBMCs with Trizol reagent. For every donor, flow cytometry on a PBMC aliquot measured the percentage of naive CD45RAhigh/CD27high T cells. The library was produced with 5' RACE. Reads for this sample came from an Illumina HiSeq 2500. A second PCR of about 7 to 12 cycles was performed with a sample-barcoded 5' primer and a J-beta primer mix. A template-switch 5' adaptor carrying 12 random nucleotides introduced a unique molecular identifier onto each TCR beta cDNA molecule. At least 3 million CDR3-containing paired-end reads were obtained from each sample. The Mint cDNA synthesis kit, primed by a TRBC-specific oligonucleotide, was used to synthesize first-strand cDNA from all RNA. Following uracil-DNA glycosylase treatment, a first 18-cycle PCR with universal primers M1SS and BC2_uni_R was performed on all cDNA. Concerning the study's data processing: For normalization, 1 million high-quality reads were randomly selected from each sample, with every read carrying a distinct molecular identifier. Reads sharing molecular identifiers were discarded rather than binned into consensus sequences. MiTCR, run with a Q25 quality threshold and the strictest error-elimination algorithm, handled CDR3 identification, clonotype clustering and error correction. A nonparametric unseen species model with Euler transformation was used to estimate lower-bound total TCR beta diversity. TCRdb applied fastp at Q25 and MiXCR to the public reads, then kept only in-frame beta chains. Here each entry gathers all rows of one CDR3 protein and keeps the most common genes and DNA. TCRdb, not the authors, supplied the V and J calls. Here the sample has about 830,000 distinct CDR3 sequences; approximately 67% occur a single time. The top ten clones comprise 25% to 35% of the sample.

This clonotype has just a few counts. Its antigen remains undetermined. No much larger clone is present one base from it, and per-base qualities are unavailable. Reading the germline V gene gives CDR1 MNHEY and CDR2 SVGAGI. From the cysteine through the phenylalanine, the CDR3 covers 13 amino acids. Only CDR3 DNA is held: 39 bases, read in frame from base 1. Trimming takes 10 bases from V and 3 bases from J, and the germline ends sit 16 bases apart. The chain employs TRBV6-5 and TRBJ2-7, with the D gene possibly TRBD1 or TRBD2, each one fitting 5 bases. Sample: blood. The sequence derives from a young man in good health. Here is the DNA: TGTGCCACCAGCCGGGACCAAAACTACGAGCAGTACTTC. Its protein product is CATSRDQNYEQYF.